One and the same sample provided the 9 T cell receptor beta chains below, sequenced in a study of blood T cell repertoires in COVID-19. Sequencing was performed with immunoSEQ multiplex PCR; in TCRdb, only in-frame clones are kept and a portion is missing. The sample yields roughly 140,000 clones, around 82% seen once. The sample was peripheral blood. These receptors all stem from a woman aged 50 to 65 with acute or convalescent COVID-19.

This clone came up once. The V call is TRBV30, the J call TRBJ2-3, with 9 bases that match TRBD1. V was clipped by 5 bases and J by 6 bases; unmatched bases: 12. CDR3 size: 15 residues. Germline CDR1 GTSNPN, CDR2 SVGIG (reference sequence). The CDR3 bases are TGTGCCTGGGGATTGGGGGGACAGGGATCCGATACGCAGTATTTT. This encodes CAWGLGGQGSDTQYF.

The gene calls are TRBV20-1 and TRBJ1-1; no clear D. Germline V gives CDR1 DFQATT, CDR2 SNEGSKA (reference sequence). The CDR3 is 10 residues long. V gave up 7 bases and J gave up 1 base, with 4 bases separating them. Here the CDR3 reads CSVANTEAFF. The DNA of the CDR3 is TGCAGTGTAGCGAACACTGAAGCTTTCTTT.

The chain has TRBV28 and TRBJ2-3, with D maybe TRBD2 (5 bases). CDR1 and CDR2 from the germline V gene are MDHEN and SYDVKM. The CDR3 length is 14 residues. Trimming took 8 bases from V and 2 from J, leaving 14 bases between them. CDR3 coding DNA: TGTGCCAGCCATGGTCCGGGGAACACAGATACGCAGTATTTT. Translated, it gives CASHGPGNTDTQYF.

The rearrangement joins TRBV15 to TRBJ1-5; TRBD1 is a possible D gene (5 bases). In germline, CDR1 is LNHNV, CDR2 YYDKDF (reference sequence). Trimming shortened V by 3 bases and J by 3 bases, and 12 bases separated the two germline ends. CDR3 length equals 15 residues. CDR3 bases: TGTGCCACCAGCAGGTGGCTAGGGGTCAATCAGCCCCAGCATTTT. It codes for CATSRWLGVNQPQHF.

This chain joins TRBV7-8 and TRBJ1-6; 9 bases match TRBD1. There are 14 residues in the CDR3. V was pared by 6 bases and J by 6 bases, with 3 bases of the junction left unmatched. Germline V gene sequence: CDR1 SGHVS, CDR2 FQNEAQ. CDR3: CASRSTGGNSPLHF. DNA of the CDR3: TGTGCCAGCAGATCGACAGGGGGTAATTCACCCCTCCACTTT.

This chain connects TRBV18 to TRBJ2-1; D is ambiguous. V was trimmed by 0 bases and J by 3 bases, leaving 12 bases between them. The germline V gene encodes CDR1 KGHSH and CDR2 LQKENI. CDR3 length: 16 residues. CDR3 DNA sequence: TGTGCCAGCTCACCACCGAATCTAGGTGACTACAATGAGCAGTTCTTC. It codes for CASSPPNLGDYNEQFF.

V is TRBV18 and J is TRBJ1-1, with a tentative D call TRBD1 (5 bases). The V gene's germline CDR1 is KGHSH and CDR2 LQKENI. Trimming stripped 5 bases from V and 1 base from J, with 8 bases between. This CDR3 comprises 13 residues. The CDR3 bases are TGTGCCAGCTCAAACGACAGGAACACTGAAGCTTTCTTT. Translated: CASSNDRNTEAFF.

With respect to this clone: The junction and the germline gene differ at one end; a read error may be behind it. This chain joins TRBV7-9 and TRBJ1-1; D gene unclear. Germline CDR1 and CDR2: SEHNR and FQNEAQ (reference sequence). There are 15 residues in the CDR3. The CDR3 coding sequence is TGTGCCAGCAGCCTAGCATCGTTCGGGAACACTGAAGCTTTCTTT. This gives the protein CASSLASFGNTEAFF. The full variable domain, completed using reference TRBV7-9 and TRBJ1-1, is DTGVSQNPRHKITKRGQNVTFRCDPISEHNRLYWYRQTLGQGPEFLTYFQNEAQLEKSRLLSDRFSAERPKGSFSTLEIQRTEQGDSAMYLCASSLASFGNTEAFFGQGTRLTVV.

DNA for the CDR3: TGTGCCAGCAGTGAATCAGGGGCGGATGGCTACACCTTC. Amino acid sequence: CASSESGADGYTF. V and J are TRBV25-1 and TRBJ1-2; a possible D gene is TRBD1 (6 bases). Deletions cut 1 base from V and 6 bases from J, with 9 bases between. The CDR3 is 13 residues long. CDR1 is MGHDK and CDR2 is SYGVNS in the germline V gene.